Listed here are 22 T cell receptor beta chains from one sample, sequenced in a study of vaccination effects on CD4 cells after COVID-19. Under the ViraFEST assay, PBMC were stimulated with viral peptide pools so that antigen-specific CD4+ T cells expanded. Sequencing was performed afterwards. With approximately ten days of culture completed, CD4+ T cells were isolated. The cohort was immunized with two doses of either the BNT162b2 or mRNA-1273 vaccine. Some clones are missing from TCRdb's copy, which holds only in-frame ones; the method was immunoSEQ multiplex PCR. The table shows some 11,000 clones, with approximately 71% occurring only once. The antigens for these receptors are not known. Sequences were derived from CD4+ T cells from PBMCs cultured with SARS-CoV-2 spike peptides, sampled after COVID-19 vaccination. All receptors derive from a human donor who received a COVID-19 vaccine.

This CDR3 is CASSQVSGAPGNTIYF. CDR3 DNA sequence: TGTGCCAGCAGCCAAGTAAGCGGGGCGCCGGGAAACACCATATATTTT. The chain is built from TRBV3-1 (or the pseudogene TRBV3-2) and TRBJ1-3; weak D call: TRBD1 (5 bases). Trimming removed 1 base at V and 4 bases at J, with 14 bases between. The germline V gene has CDR1 LGHDT and CDR2 YNNKEL (reference sequence). The CDR3 contains 16 residues.

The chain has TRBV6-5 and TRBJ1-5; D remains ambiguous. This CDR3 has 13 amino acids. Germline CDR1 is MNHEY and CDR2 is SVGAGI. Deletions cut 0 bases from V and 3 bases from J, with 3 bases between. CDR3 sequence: CASSYSYNQPQHF. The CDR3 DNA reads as TGTGCCAGCAGTTACTCTTACAATCAGCCCCAGCATTTT.

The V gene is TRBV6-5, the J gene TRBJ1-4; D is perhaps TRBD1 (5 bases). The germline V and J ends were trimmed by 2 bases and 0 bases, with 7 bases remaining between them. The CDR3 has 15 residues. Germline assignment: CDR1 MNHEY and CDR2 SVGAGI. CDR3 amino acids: CASSYTGATNEKLFF. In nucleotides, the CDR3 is TGTGCCAGCAGTTACACAGGAGCAACTAATGAAAAACTGTTTTTT.

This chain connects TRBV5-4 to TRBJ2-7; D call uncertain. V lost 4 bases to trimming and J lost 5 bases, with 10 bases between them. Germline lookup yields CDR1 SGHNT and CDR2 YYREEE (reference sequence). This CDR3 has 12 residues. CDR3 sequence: CASSPGSHEQYF. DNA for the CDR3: TGTGCCAGCAGCCCTGGGTCGCACGAGCAGTACTTC.

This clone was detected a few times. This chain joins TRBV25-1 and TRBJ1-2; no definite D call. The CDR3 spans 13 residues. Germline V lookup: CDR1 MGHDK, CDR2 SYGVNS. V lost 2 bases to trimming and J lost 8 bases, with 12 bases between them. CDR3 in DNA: TGTGCCAGCAGTGAAGGACGAGGTCTAGGCTACACCTTC. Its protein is CASSEGRGLGYTF.

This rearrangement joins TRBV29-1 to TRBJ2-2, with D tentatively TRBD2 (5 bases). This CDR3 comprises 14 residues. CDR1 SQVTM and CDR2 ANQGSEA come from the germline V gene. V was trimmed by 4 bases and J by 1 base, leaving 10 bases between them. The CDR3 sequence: CSVVGEGNTGELFF. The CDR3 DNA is TGCAGCGTTGTGGGCGAGGGGAACACCGGGGAGCTGTTTTTT.

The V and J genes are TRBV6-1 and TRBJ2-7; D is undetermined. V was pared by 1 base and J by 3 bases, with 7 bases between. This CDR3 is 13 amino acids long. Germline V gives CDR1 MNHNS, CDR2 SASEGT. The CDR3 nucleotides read TGTGCCAGCAGTGAAGTCGCCGGCTACGAGCAGTACTTC. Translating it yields CASSEVAGYEQYF.

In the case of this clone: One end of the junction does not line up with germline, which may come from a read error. This CDR3 reads CAITESGTAPYF. The CDR3 DNA is TGTGCCATCACTGAGTCGGGGACTGCTCCGTATTTT. The chain uses TRBV10-3 and TRBJ2-3; the D gene is possibly TRBD2 (6 bases). The length of the CDR3 is 12 residues. The V gene's germline CDR1 is ENHRY and CDR2 SYGVKD.

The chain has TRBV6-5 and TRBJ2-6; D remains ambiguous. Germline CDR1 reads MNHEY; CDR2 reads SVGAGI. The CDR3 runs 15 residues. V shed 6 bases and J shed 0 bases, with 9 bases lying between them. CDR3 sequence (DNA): TGTGCCAGCAGACCAGACAACTCTGGGGCCAACGTCCTGACTTTC. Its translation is CASRPDNSGANVLTF.

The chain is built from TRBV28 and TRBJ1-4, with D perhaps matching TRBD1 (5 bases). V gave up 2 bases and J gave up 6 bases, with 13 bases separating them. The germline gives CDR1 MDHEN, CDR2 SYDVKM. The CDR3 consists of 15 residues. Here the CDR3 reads CASSLAGPGYEKLFF. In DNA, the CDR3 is TGTGCCAGCAGTTTAGCCGGCCCAGGGTATGAAAAACTGTTTTTT.

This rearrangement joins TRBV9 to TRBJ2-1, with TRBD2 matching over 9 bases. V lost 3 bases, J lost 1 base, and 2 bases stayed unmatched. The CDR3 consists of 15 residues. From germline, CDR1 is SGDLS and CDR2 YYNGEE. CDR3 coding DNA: TGTGCCAGCAGCGAAGCGGGAGGTTCCTACAATGAGCAGTTCTTC. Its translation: CASSEAGGSYNEQFF.

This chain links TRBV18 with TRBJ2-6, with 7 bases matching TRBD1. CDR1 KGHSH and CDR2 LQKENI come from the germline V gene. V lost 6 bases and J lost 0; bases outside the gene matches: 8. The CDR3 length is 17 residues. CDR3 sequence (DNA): TGTGCCAGCTCTCTAAAACAGGGGACCTCTGGGGCCAACGTCCTGACTTTC. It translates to CASSLKQGTSGANVLTF.

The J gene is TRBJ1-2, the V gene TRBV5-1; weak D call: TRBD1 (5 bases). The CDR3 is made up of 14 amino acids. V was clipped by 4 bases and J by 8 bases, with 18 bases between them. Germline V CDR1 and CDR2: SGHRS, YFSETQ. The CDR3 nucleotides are TGCGCCAGCAGCCCCCAAGGGGTAGGGAGCGGCTACACCTTC. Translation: CASSPQGVGSGYTF.

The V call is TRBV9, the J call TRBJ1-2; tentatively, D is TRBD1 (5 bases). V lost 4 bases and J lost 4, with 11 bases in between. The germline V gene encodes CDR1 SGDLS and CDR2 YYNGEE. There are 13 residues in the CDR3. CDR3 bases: TGTGCCAGCAGCCGGGACCCGCTCTATGGCTACACCTTC. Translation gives CASSRDPLYGYTF.

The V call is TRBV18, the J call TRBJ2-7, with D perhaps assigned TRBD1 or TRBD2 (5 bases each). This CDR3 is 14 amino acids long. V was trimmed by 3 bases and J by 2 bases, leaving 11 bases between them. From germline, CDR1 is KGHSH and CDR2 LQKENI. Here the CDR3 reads CASSPVQGPYEQYF. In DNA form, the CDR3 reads TGTGCCAGCTCACCGGTGCAGGGACCCTACGAGCAGTACTTC.

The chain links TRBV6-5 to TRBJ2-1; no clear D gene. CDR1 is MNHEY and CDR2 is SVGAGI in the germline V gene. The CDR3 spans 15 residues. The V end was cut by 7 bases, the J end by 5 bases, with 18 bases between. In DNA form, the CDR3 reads TGTGCCAGCAATAACCGGCAAGCTCCGGACAATGAGCAGTTCTTC. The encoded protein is CASNNRQAPDNEQFF.

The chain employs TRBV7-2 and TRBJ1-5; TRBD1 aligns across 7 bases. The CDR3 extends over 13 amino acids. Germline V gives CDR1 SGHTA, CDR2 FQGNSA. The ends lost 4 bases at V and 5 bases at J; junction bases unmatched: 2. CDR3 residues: CASSSRGDQPQHF. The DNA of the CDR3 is TGTGCCAGCAGCTCCAGGGGGGATCAGCCCCAGCATTTT.

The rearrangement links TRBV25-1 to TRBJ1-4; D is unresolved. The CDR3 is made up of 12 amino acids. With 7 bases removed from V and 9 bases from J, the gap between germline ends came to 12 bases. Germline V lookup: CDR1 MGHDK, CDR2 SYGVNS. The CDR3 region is CASTREGKKLFF. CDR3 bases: TGTGCCAGCACTCGAGAGGGTAAAAAACTGTTTTTT.

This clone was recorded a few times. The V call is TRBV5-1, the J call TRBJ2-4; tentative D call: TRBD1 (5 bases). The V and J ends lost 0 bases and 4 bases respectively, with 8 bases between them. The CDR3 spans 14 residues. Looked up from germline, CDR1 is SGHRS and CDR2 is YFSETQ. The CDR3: CASSLGTGKNIQYF. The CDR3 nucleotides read TGCGCCAGCAGCTTGGGTACAGGAAAAAACATTCAGTACTTC.

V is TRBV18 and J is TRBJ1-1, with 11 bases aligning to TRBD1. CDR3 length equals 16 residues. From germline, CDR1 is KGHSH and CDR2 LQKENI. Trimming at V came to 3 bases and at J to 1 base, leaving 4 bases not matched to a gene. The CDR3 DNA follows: TGTGCCAGCTCACCGTGGACAGGGGGCGCGAACACTGAAGCTTTCTTT. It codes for CASSPWTGGANTEAFF.

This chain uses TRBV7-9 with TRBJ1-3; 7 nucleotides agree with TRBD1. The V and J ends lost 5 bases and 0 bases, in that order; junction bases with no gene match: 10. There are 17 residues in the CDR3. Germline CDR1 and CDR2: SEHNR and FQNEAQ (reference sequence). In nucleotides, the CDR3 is TGTGCCAGCAGCGTGGGACAGCAATTACTCTCTGGAAACACCATATATTTT. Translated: CASSVGQQLLSGNTIYF.

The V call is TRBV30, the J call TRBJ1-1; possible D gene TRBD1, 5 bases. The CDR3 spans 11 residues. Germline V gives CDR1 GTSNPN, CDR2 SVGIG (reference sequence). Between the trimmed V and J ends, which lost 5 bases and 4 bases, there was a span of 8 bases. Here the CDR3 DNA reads TGTGCCTGGGAGGGGCCCACTGAAGCTTTCTTT. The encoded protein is CAWEGPTEAFF.